These 25 T cell receptor beta chains originate from one sample sequenced in a study of response to subunit inactivated influenza vaccine. TCRdb used MiXCR to reprocess the RT-PCR reads, holding one entry per CDR3 protein. Here the sample spans roughly 460,000 distinct CDR3 sequences, 10% to 11% being singletons. The specimen comprised PBMCs from blood, sampled roughly 6 weeks after vaccination. These receptors were obtained from a man aged 45-65 years who received an inactivated influenza vaccine.

There are many counts of this clonotype. The CDR3 bases are TGTGCTAGTGGTTTGGTACAGGGCGGGACCGCGTCTGTGGAGCAGTTCTTC. Its protein product is CASGLVQGGTASVEQFF. The rearrangement uses TRBV12-5 and TRBJ2-1; D is perhaps TRBD1 or TRBD2 (6 bases each). The CDR3 contains 17 residues. V lost 0 bases, J lost 10 bases, and 22 bases lay in between. Germline CDR1 is LGHNT and CDR2 is FRNRAP.

This clonotype was observed a handful of times. The chain couples TRBV24-1 to TRBJ2-2; D remains unclear. V gave up 1 base and J gave up 1 base, with 3 bases separating them. The CDR3 has 14 residues. Germline V gene sequence: CDR1 KGHDR, CDR2 SFDVKD. CDR3 region: CATSDFWNTGELFF. In DNA form, the CDR3 reads TGTGCCACCAGTGATTTCTGGAACACCGGGGAGCTGTTTTTT.

Concerning this clonotype itself: This may be a read error: a much more frequent sequence differs by one nucleotide. V is TRBV29-1 and J is TRBJ2-5; D may be TRBD2 (5 bases). Germline V gene data show CDR1 as SQVTM and CDR2 as ANQGSEA. This CDR3 comprises 14 residues. Between the trimmed V and J ends, which lost 4 bases and 1 base, there was a span of 13 bases. In nucleotides, the CDR3 is TGCAGCGTTGCTCGAGCGGCCCCCCAAGAGACCCAGTACTTC. It codes for CSVARAAPQETQYF.

The table lists this clonotype with many counts. The junction departs from germline at one end; a sequencing error may be responsible. The V gene is TRBV20-1, the J gene TRBJ1-6, with D possibly matching TRBD1 (6 bases). The CDR3 totals 18 residues. Germline CDR1 and CDR2: DFQATT and SNEGSKA (reference sequence). The CDR3 nucleotides are TGCAGTGCTAGAGCGCCCCGGGACAATTACCGGGATAACTCACCCCTCCACTTT. It yields the protein CSARAPRDNYRDNSPLHF.

The chain couples TRBV19 to TRBJ2-3, with D possibly TRBD1 on 6 matching bases. Looked up from germline, CDR1 is LNHDA and CDR2 is SQIVND (reference sequence). This CDR3 contains 15 residues. V lost 5 bases to trimming and J lost 0 bases, with 12 bases between them. CDR3 in amino acids: CASSGDRMSTDTQYF. CDR3 DNA sequence: TGTGCCAGTAGTGGAGACAGGATGAGCACAGATACGCAGTATTTT.

The chain recombines TRBV5-6 with TRBJ1-3; TRBD1 aligns across 10 bases. This CDR3 is 15 amino acids long. Looked up from germline, CDR1 is SGHDT and CDR2 is YYEEEE. J was trimmed by 4 bases and V by 3 bases; bases with no gene match: 4. CDR3 loop: CASSSDRGRGNTIYF. The DNA for the CDR3 is TGTGCCAGCAGCTCTGACAGGGGGCGAGGAAACACCATATATTTT.

V and J are TRBV7-3 and TRBJ1-1; D is uncertain. The CDR3 length is 13 residues. The germline gives CDR1 SGHTA, CDR2 FQGTGA. V gave up 2 bases and J gave up 6 bases, with 10 bases separating them. CDR3 amino acids: CASSLGAEAEAFF. The CDR3 nucleotides are TGTGCCAGCAGCTTAGGCGCGGAGGCTGAAGCTTTCTTT.

This clonotype showed up many times. The chain couples TRBV7-8 to TRBJ1-3, with D perhaps matching TRBD1 (6 bases). The germline V and J ends were trimmed by 1 base and 3 bases, with 13 bases remaining between them. CDR1 is SGHVS and CDR2 is FQNEAQ in the germline V gene. This CDR3 is built from 16 residues. The CDR3 region has the DNA TGTGCCAGCAGCTTAGTTCCGGGGGCGTATGGAAACACCATATATTTT. Protein: CASSLVPGAYGNTIYF.

This clonotype turned up a few times. The chain recombines TRBV20-1 with TRBJ2-1; tentatively, D is TRBD1 (6 bases). Germline CDR1 and CDR2: DFQATT and SNEGSKA (reference sequence). The CDR3 is made up of 15 amino acids. Between the trimmed V and J ends, which lost 1 base and 6 bases, there was a span of 16 bases. Here the CDR3 DNA reads TGCAGTGCTAGAGCCAGGGGCCAGCTAATCAATGAGCAGTTCTTC. It encodes CSARARGQLINEQFF.

The sample holds many counts of this clonotype. The V and J genes are TRBV5-1 and TRBJ2-5, with D unclear. Germline CDR1 reads SGHRS; CDR2 reads YFSETQ. CDR3 length: 16 amino acids. V lost 0 bases to trimming and J lost 0 bases, with 12 bases between them. The CDR3 loop is CASSLGGPTYQETQYF. In DNA, the CDR3 is TGCGCCAGCAGCTTGGGTGGACCCACGTACCAAGAGACCCAGTACTTC.

This chain uses TRBV11-2 with TRBJ2-7, with TRBD1 identical over 8 bases. The CDR3 covers 15 residues. Germline trimming cut 1 base from V and 2 bases from J; bases unmatched to any gene: 4. Germline V gives CDR1 SGHAT, CDR2 FQNNGV. CDR3 sequence reads: CASSLGMGQAYEQYF. DNA for the CDR3: TGTGCCAGCAGCTTAGGTATGGGACAGGCCTACGAGCAGTACTTC.

This clonotype was picked up a small number of times. The chain uses TRBV5-1 and TRBJ2-1; a possible D gene is TRBD1 (6 bases). Germline V gene sequence: CDR1 SGHRS, CDR2 YFSETQ. The ends were cut back, 2 bases at V and 5 bases at J, with 14 bases in the middle. The CDR3 is made up of 15 amino acids. Here the CDR3 reads CASSLQGIRNNEQFF. The CDR3, as DNA: TGCGCCAGCAGCTTACAGGGTATTAGGAACAATGAGCAGTTCTTC.

The J gene is TRBJ1-1, the V gene TRBV9; D may be TRBD1 (5 bases). Deletions cut 4 bases from V and 4 bases from J, with 11 bases between. CDR1 and CDR2 from the germline V gene are SGDLS and YYNGEE. The length of the CDR3 is 13 residues. The CDR3 region is CASSLQVGTEAFF. In DNA form, the CDR3 reads TGTGCCAGCAGCCTACAGGTGGGCACTGAAGCTTTCTTT.

This chain uses TRBV29-1 with TRBJ2-7, with 8 bases lining up with TRBD1. There are 12 residues in the CDR3. Trimming removed 6 bases from V and 0 bases from J; junction bases left unmatched: 1. Germline V gives CDR1 SQVTM, CDR2 ANQGSEA. For the CDR3, the DNA is TGCAGCGTCCAGGGGGCCTCCTACGAGCAGTACTTC. As protein: CSVQGASYEQYF.

The chain links TRBV12-3 or TRBV12-4 to TRBJ1-5, with D perhaps TRBD1 (5 bases). V was trimmed by 6 bases and J by 5 bases, leaving 11 bases between them. The CDR3 covers 13 residues. The CDR3 spells CASSQAGDQPQHF. CDR3 nucleotides: TGTGCCAGCAGCCAGGCGGGGGATCAGCCCCAGCATTTT.

The chain couples TRBV20-1 to TRBJ1-5; the match to TRBD1 covers 7 bases. V lost 6 bases and J lost 5; bases outside the gene matches: 10. This CDR3 region has 14 residues. Germline CDR1 is DFQATT and CDR2 is SNEGSKA (reference sequence). The CDR3, as DNA: TGCAGTGCGCGCGGGACAGCAGCATATCAGCCCCAGCATTTT. Amino acid sequence: CSARGTAAYQPQHF.

The chain joins TRBV5-1 to TRBJ2-7, with 8 bases lining up with TRBD1. This CDR3 spans 15 amino acids. Germline V lookup: CDR1 SGHRS, CDR2 YFSETQ. Germline trimming cut 0 bases from V and 3 bases from J; bases unmatched to any gene: 5. The CDR3: CASSLADRVDYEQYF. The CDR3 nucleotides read TGCGCCAGCAGCTTGGCGGACAGGGTGGACTACGAGCAGTACTTC. Filled out from reference TRBV5-1 and TRBJ2-7, the complete variable domain reads KAGVTQTPRYLIKTRGQQVTLSCSPISGHRSVSWYQQTPGQGLQFLFEYFSETQRNKGNFPGRFSGRQFSNSRSEMNVSTLELGDSALYLCASSLADRVDYEQYFGPGTRLTVT.

This clonotype has only a few counts. The chain links TRBV7-2 to TRBJ2-3; D may match TRBD1 or TRBD2 (5 bases each). The germline gives CDR1 SGHTA, CDR2 FQGNSA. V lost 0 bases and J lost 6, with 13 bases in between. This CDR3 comprises 15 residues. The CDR3: CASSLAGDPWDTQYF. In DNA form, the CDR3 reads TGTGCCAGCAGCTTAGCGGGGGATCCTTGGGATACGCAGTATTTT.

This clonotype turned up a few times. This rearrangement joins TRBV5-1 to TRBJ2-4; D is unresolved. The germline V gene encodes CDR1 SGHRS and CDR2 YFSETQ. The V end lost 4 bases, the J end lost 1 base, and 12 bases lay between the germline ends. The CDR3 consists of 15 residues. The CDR3 loop reads CASSPGTTAKNIQYF. The CDR3 coding sequence is TGCGCCAGCAGCCCGGGTACAACCGCCAAAAACATTCAGTACTTC.

The chain has TRBV6-2 or TRBV6-3 and TRBJ2-1, with unresolved D. This CDR3 is built from 14 residues. The V and J ends lost 5 bases and 8 bases respectively, with 16 bases between them. Germline CDR1 MNHEY, CDR2 SVGEGT. DNA of the CDR3: TGTGCCAGCAGTCGTGGCCATTTATCCCATGAGCAGTTCTTC. Amino acid sequence: CASSRGHLSHEQFF.

The rearrangement links TRBV7-3 to TRBJ2-1, with 8 bases that match TRBD2. V lost 5 bases to trimming and J lost 0 bases; unmatched junction nucleotides: 9. The CDR3 extends over 17 amino acids. Germline V gene sequence: CDR1 SGHTA, CDR2 FQGTGA. CDR3 DNA sequence: TGTGCCAGCAGCCCAAGGACTAGCCTATACTCCTACAATGAGCAGTTCTTC. It yields the protein CASSPRTSLYSYNEQFF.

This chain joins TRBV20-1 and TRBJ2-7, with 15 positions matching TRBD2. This CDR3 contains 16 residues. Germline CDR1 is DFQATT and CDR2 is SNEGSKA (reference sequence). The trim removed 5 bases at V and 3 bases at J, leaving 8 bases unmatched. The CDR3 loop reads CSAWIGTSGRHYEQYF. In DNA form, the CDR3 reads TGCAGTGCTTGGATCGGGACTAGCGGGAGGCACTACGAGCAGTACTTC.

This clonotype showed up just a few times. This chain uses TRBV5-1 with TRBJ1-6; TRBD1 agrees at 7 bases. CDR3 length: 16 amino acids. CDR1 and CDR2 (germline): SGHRS, YFSETQ. The V and J ends lost 0 bases and 8 bases, in that order; junction bases with no gene match: 8. The CDR3 spells CASSLAGQGVDSPLHF. CDR3 nucleotides: TGCGCCAGCAGCTTGGCCGGGCAGGGGGTAGATTCACCCCTCCACTTT.

This clonotype was recorded a few times. V usage is TRBV3-1 and J usage is TRBJ1-4; D is unresolved. The CDR3 runs to 14 residues. V was pared by 9 bases and J by 4 bases, with 15 bases between. The germline V gene encodes CDR1 LGHDT and CDR2 YNNKEL (reference sequence). CDR3 coding DNA: TGTGCCAGTACGCCTTCGACGGGTAATGAAAAACTGTTTTTT. This gives the protein CASTPSTGNEKLFF.

The rearrangement uses TRBV6-2 or TRBV6-3 and TRBJ2-1; 10 bases are a match to TRBD2. The CDR3 is 18 amino acids. Trimming cost V 5 bases and J 4 bases; bases outside gene matches: 14. Germline V gene sequence: CDR1 MNHEY, CDR2 SVGEGT. The CDR3 DNA follows: TGTGCCAGCAGTACGACTGCCCTTACAGCGGGGGGGTACAATGAGCAGTTCTTC. Its translation is CASSTTALTAGGYNEQFF.